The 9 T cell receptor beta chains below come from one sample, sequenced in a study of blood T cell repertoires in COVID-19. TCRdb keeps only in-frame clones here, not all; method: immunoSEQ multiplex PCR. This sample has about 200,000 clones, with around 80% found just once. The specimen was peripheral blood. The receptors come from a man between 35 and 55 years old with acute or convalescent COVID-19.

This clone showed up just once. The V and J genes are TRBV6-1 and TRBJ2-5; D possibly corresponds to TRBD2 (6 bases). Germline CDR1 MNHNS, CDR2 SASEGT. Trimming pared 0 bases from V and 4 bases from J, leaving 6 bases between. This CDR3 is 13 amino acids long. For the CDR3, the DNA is TGTGCCAGCAGTGAAGCCGGGGGAGAGACCCAGTACTTC. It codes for CASSEAGGETQYF.

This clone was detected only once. CDR3 region: CAWSPENSPLHF. CDR3 bases: TGTGCCTGGAGTCCGGAGAATTCACCCCTCCACTTT. This sequence joins TRBV30 and TRBJ1-6; D gene unclear. Germline CDR1 GTSNPN, CDR2 SVGIG (reference sequence). This CDR3 has 12 residues. Trimming took off 2 bases at V and 7 bases at J, with 6 bases between the two ends.

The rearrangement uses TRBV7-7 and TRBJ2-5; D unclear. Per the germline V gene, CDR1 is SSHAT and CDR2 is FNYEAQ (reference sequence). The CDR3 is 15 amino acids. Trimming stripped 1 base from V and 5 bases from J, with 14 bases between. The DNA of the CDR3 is TGTGCCAGCAGCTTAGAGTTCAGCTCGACTGAGACCCAGTACTTC. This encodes CASSLEFSSTETQYF.

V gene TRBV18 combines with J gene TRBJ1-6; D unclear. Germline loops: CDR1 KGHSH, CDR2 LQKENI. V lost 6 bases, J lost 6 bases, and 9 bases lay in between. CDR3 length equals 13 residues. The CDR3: CASSPGGNSPLHF. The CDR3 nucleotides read TGTGCCAGCTCGCCGGGTGGTAATTCACCCCTCCACTTT.

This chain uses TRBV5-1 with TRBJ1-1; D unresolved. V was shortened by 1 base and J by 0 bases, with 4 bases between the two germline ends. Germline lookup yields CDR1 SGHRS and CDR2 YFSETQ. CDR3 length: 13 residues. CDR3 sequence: CASSLTVNTEAFF. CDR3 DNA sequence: TGCGCCAGCAGCTTGACAGTGAACACTGAAGCTTTCTTT.

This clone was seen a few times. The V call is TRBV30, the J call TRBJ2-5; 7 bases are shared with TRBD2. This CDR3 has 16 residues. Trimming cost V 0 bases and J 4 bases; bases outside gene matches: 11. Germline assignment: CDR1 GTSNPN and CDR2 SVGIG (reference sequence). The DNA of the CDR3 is TGTGCCTGGAGTGTAGGCGGGGGTGTCTCGGGAGAGACCCAGTACTTC. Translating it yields CAWSVGGGVSGETQYF.

The CDR3 sequence is CGTTGSGANVLTF. CDR3 in DNA: TGTGGCACAACAGGGTCTGGGGCCAACGTCCTGACTTTC. V and J are TRBV6-5 and TRBJ2-6; tentatively, D is TRBD1 (6 bases). The CDR3 has 13 residues. Looked up from germline, CDR1 is MNHEY and CDR2 is SVGAGI.

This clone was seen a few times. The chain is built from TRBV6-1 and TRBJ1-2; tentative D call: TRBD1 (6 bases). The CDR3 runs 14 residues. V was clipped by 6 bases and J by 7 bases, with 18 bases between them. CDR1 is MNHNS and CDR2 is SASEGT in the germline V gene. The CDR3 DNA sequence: TGTGCCAGCAGCCAAGGGGGGGGCGTATCTGGCTACACCTTC. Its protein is CASSQGGGVSGYTF.

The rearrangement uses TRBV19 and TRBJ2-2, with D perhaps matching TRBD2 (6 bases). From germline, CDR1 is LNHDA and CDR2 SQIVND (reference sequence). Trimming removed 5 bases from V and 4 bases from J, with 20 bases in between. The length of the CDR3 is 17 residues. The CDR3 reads CASSSRFRDSGTGELFF. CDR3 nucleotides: TGTGCCAGTAGTTCGCGCTTCCGGGACTCAGGCACCGGGGAGCTGTTTTTT.